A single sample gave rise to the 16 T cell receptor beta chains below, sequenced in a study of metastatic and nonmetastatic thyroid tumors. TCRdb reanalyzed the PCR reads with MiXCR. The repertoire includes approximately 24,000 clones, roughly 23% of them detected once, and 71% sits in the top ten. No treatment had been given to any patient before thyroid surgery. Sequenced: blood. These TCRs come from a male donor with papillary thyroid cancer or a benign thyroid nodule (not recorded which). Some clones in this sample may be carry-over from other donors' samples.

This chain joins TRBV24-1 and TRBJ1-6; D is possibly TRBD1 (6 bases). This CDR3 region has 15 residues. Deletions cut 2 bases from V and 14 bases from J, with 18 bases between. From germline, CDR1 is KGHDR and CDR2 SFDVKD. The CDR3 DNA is TGTGCCACCAGTGATTCCGGGGACAATTTTCAAACCCTCCACTTT. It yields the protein CATSDSGDNFQTLHF.

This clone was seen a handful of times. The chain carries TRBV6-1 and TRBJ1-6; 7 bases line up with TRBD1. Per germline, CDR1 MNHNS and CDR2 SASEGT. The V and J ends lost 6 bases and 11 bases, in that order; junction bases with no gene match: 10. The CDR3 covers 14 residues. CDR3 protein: CASRSGQLDPPLHF. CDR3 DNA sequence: TGTGCCAGCAGATCGGGACAGCTAGACCCACCCCTCCACTTT.

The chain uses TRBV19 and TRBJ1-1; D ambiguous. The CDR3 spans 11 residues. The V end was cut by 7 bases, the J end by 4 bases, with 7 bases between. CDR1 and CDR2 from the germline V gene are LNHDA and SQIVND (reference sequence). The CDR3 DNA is TGTGCCAGTAAACACATCACTGAAGCTTTCTTT. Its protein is CASKHITEAFF.

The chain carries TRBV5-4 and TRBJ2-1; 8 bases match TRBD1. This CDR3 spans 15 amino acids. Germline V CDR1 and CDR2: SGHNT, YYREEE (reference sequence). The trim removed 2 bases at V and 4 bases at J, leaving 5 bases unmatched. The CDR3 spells CASSFTGQGYNEQFF. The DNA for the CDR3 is TGTGCCAGCAGCTTCACCGGACAGGGTTACAATGAGCAGTTCTTC.

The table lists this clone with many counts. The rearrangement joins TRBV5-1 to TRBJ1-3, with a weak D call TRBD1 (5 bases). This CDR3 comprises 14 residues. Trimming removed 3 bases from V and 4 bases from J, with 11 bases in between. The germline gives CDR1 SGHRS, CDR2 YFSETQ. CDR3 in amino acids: CASSSGGYGNTIYF. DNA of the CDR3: TGCGCCAGCAGCTCGGGGGGGTACGGAAACACCATATATTTT. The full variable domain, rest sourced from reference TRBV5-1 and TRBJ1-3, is KAGVTQTPRYLIKTRGQQVTLSCSPISGHRSVSWYQQTPGQGLQFLFEYFSETQRNKGNFPGRFSGRQFSNSRSEMNVSTLELGDSALYLCASSSGGYGNTIYFGEGSWLTVV.

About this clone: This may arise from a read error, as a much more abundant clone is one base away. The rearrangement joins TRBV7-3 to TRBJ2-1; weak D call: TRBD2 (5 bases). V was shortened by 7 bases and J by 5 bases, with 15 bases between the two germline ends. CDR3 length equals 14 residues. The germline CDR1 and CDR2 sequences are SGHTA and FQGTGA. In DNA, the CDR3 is TGTGCCAGCATCCTTGGAGGCGATGACAATGAGCAGTTCTTC. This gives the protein CASILGGDDNEQFF. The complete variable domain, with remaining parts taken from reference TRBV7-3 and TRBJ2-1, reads GAGVSQTPSNKVTEKGKYVELRCDPISGHTALYWYRQSLGQGPEFLIYFQGTGAADDSGLPNDRFFAVRPEGSVSTLKIQRTERGDSAVYLCASILGGDDNEQFFGPGTRLTVL.

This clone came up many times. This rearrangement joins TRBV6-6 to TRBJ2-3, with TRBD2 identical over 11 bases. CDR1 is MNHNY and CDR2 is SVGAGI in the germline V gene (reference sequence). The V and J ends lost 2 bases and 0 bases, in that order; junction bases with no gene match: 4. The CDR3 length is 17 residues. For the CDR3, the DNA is TGTGCCAGCAGTTACGGGACTAGCGGAACTAGCACAGATACGCAGTATTTT. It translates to CASSYGTSGTSTDTQYF.

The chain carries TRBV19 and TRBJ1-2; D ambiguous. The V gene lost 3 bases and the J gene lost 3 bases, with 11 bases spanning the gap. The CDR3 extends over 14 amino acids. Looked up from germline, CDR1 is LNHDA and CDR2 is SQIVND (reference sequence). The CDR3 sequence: CASSINRWDYGYTF. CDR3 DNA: TGTGCCAGTAGTATTAATCGGTGGGACTATGGCTACACCTTC.

CDR3 DNA sequence: TGCGCCAGCAGCTGGATGGCGGGAGGCGGGACCGGGGAGCTGTTTTTT. Translated, it gives CASSWMAGGGTGELFF. The chain recombines TRBV5-1 with TRBJ2-2; 8 bases fit TRBD2. Trimming cost V 3 bases and J 5 bases; bases outside gene matches: 9. This CDR3 is 16 amino acids long. Germline lookup yields CDR1 SGHRS and CDR2 YFSETQ.

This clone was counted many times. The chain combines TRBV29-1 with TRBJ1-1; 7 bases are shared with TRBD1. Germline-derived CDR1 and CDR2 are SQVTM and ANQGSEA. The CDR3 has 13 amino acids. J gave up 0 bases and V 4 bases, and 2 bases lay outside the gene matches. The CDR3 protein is CSVVGTVNTEAFF. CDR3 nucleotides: TGCAGCGTTGTGGGGACAGTGAACACTGAAGCTTTCTTT.

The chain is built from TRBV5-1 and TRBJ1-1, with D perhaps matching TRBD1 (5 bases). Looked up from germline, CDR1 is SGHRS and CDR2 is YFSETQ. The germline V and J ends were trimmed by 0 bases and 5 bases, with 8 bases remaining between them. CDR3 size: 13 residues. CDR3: CASSLDRITEAFF. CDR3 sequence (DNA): TGCGCCAGCAGCTTGGACAGGATAACTGAAGCTTTCTTT.

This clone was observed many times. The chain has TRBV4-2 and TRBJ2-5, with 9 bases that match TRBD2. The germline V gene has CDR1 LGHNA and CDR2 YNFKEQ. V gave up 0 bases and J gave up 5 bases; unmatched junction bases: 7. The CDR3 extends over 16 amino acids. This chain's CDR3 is CASSQDPGLAGETQYF. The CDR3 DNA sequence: TGTGCCAGCAGCCAAGATCCGGGACTAGCTGGGGAGACCCAGTACTTC.

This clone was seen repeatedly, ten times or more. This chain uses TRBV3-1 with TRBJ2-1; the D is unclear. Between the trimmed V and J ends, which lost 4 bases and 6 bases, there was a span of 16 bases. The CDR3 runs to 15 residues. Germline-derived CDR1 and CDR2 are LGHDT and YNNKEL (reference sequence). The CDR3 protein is CASSLHTSSGNEQFF. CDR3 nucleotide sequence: TGTGCCAGCAGCCTACACACCTCCTCCGGCAATGAGCAGTTCTTC.

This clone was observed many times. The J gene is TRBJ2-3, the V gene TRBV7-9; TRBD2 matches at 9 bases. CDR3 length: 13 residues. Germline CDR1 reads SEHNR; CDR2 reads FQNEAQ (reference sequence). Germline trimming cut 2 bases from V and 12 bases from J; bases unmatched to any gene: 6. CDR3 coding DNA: TGTGCCAGCAGCTTACTCGCGGGAGGGCCCCAGTATTTT. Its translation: CASSLLAGGPQYF.

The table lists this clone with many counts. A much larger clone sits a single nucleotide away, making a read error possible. In DNA form, the CDR3 reads TGTGCCAGCATACCCGGGGAGTCCTACGAGCAGTACTTC. It encodes CASIPGESYEQYF. The V gene is TRBV28, the J gene TRBJ2-7; D possibly corresponds to TRBD2 (5 bases). This CDR3 is built from 13 residues. Germline V gives CDR1 MDHEN, CDR2 SYDVKM. Trimming took off 7 bases at V and 1 base at J, with 11 bases between the two ends.

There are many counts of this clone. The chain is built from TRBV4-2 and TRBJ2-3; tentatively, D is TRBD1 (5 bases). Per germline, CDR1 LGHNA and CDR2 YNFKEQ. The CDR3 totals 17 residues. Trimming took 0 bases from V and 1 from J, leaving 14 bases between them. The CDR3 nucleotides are TGTGCCAGCAGCCAAGACGCGTCCCAAGGGGGCACAGATACGCAGTATTTT. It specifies CASSQDASQGGTDTQYF.